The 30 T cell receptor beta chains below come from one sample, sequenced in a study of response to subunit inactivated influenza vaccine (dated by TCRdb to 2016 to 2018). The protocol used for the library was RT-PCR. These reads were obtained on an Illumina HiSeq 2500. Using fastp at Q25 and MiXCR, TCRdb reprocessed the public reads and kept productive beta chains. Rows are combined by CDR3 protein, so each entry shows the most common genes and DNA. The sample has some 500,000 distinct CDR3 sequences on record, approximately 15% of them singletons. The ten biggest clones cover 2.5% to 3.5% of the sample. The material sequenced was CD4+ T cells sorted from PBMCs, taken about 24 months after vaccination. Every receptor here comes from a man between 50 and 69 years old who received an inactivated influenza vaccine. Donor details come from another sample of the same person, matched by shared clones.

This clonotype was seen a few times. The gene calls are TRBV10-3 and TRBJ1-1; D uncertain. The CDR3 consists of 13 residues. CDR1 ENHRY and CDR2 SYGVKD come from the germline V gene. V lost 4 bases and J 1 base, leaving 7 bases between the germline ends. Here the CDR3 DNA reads TGTGCCATCAGTGTTTTGGAGAACACTGAAGCTTTCTTT. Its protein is CAISVLENTEAFF.

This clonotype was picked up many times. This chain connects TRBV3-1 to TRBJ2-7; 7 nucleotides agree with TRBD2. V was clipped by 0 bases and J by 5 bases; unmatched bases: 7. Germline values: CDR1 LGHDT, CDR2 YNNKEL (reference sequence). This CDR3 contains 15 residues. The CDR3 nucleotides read TGTGCCAGCAGCCAAGATTTGCGGGAGTGGAACGAGCAGTACTTC. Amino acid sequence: CASSQDLREWNEQYF.

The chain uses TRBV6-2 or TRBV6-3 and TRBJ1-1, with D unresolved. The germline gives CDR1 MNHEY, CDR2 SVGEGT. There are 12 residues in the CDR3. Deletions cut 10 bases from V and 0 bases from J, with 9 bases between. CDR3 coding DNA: TGTGCCACCCGGACGGTGAACACTGAAGCTTTCTTT. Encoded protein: CATRTVNTEAFF.

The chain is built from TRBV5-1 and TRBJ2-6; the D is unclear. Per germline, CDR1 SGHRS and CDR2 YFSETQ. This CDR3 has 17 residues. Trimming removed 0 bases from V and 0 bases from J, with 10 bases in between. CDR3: CASSLAQRSSGANVLTF. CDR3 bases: TGCGCCAGCAGCTTGGCCCAAAGGAGCTCTGGGGCCAACGTCCTGACTTTC.

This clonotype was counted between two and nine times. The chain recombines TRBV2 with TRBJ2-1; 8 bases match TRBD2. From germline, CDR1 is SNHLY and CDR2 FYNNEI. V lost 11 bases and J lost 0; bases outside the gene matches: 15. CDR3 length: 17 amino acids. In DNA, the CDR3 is TGTGCCGGTCATTCTAGCGGGTACTTGAGCTCCTACAATGAGCAGTTCTTC. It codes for CAGHSSGYLSSYNEQFF.

The CDR3 sequence: CASSQLAGVTDTQYF. The CDR3 DNA is TGTGCCAGCTCACAACTAGCGGGAGTAACAGATACGCAGTATTTT. The gene calls are TRBV18 and TRBJ2-3, with TRBD2 identical over 11 bases. The V gene's germline CDR1 is KGHSH and CDR2 LQKENI. CDR3 size: 15 residues. V lost 4 bases to trimming and J lost 3 bases; unmatched junction nucleotides: 3. Supplemented by reference TRBV18 and TRBJ2-3, the full variable domain reads NAGVMQNPRHLVRRRGQEARLRCSPMKGHSHVYWYRQLPEEGLKFMVYLQKENIIDESGMPKERFSAEFPKEGPSILRIQQVVRGDSAAYFCASSQLAGVTDTQYFGPGTRLTVL.

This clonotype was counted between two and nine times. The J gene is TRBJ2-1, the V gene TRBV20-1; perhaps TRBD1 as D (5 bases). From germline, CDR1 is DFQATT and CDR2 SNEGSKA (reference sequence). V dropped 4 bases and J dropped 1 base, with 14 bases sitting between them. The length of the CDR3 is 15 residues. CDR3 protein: CSANIGVRSYNEQFF. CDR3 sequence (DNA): TGCAGTGCTAATATAGGGGTAAGATCCTACAATGAGCAGTTCTTC.

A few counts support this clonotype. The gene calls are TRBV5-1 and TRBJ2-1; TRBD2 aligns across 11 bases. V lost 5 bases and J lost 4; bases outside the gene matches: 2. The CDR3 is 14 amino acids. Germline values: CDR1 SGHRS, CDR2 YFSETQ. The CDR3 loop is CASRTSGEYNEQFF. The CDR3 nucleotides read TGCGCCAGCAGGACTAGCGGGGAATACAATGAGCAGTTCTTC.

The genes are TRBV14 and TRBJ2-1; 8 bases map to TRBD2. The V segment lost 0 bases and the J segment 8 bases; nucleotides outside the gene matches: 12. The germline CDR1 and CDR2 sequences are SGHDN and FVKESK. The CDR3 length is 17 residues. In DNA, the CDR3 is TGTGCCAGCAGCCAAGATAGAGGAGCGGGAGCCCCCGATGAGCAGTTCTTC. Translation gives CASSQDRGAGAPDEQFF.

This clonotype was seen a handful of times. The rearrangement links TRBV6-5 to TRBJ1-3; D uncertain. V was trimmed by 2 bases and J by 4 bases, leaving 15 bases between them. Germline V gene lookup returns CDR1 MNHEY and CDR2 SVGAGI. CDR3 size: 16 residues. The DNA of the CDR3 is TGTGCCAGCAGTTACACCGGTGGGGTTGAAGGAAACACCATATATTTT. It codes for CASSYTGGVEGNTIYF.

The CDR3 DNA is TGTGCCAGTATTTTAGCAACCCGGAGCTCCTACGAGCAGTACTTC. This gives the protein CASILATRSSYEQYF. The chain is built from TRBV21-1 and TRBJ2-7. TRBV21-1 represents a pseudogene. The CDR3 loop spans 15 amino acids.

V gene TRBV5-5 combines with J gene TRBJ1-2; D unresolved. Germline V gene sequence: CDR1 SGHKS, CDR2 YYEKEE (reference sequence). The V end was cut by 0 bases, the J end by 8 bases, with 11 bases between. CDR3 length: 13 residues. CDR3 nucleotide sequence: TGTGCCAGCAGCTTGGCCGGGGAATGGGGCTACACCTTC. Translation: CASSLAGEWGYTF. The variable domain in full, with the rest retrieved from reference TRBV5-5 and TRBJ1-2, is DAGVTQSPTHLIKTRGQQVTLRCSPISGHKSVSWYQQVLGQGPQFIFQYYEKEERGRGNFPDRFSARQFPNYSSELNVNALLLGDSALYLCASSLAGEWGYTFGSGTRLTVV.

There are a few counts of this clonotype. The DNA of the CDR3 is TGTGCCAGCAGCCCGCGCCCAGCGACCATGAACACTGAAGCTTTCTTT. It translates to CASSPRPATMNTEAFF. The chain is built from TRBV3-1 and TRBJ1-1; no clear D gene. Germline CDR1 reads LGHDT; CDR2 reads YNNKEL (reference sequence). The ends were cut back, 4 bases at V and 0 bases at J, with 15 bases in the middle. This CDR3 contains 16 residues.

The CDR3 DNA sequence: TGCAGTGTTCCGACAGGAAGCACAGATACGCAGTATTTT. Encoded protein: CSVPTGSTDTQYF. This chain uses TRBV20-1 with TRBJ2-3; D is perhaps TRBD1 (6 bases). Between the trimmed V and J ends, which lost 7 bases and 0 bases, there was a span of 11 bases. Germline V gene sequence: CDR1 DFQATT, CDR2 SNEGSKA (reference sequence). The CDR3 runs 13 residues.

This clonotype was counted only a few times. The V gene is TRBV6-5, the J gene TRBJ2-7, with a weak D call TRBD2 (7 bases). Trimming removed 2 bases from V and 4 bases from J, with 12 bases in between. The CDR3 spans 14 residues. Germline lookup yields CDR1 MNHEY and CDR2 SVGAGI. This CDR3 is CASSYGGRGYEQYF. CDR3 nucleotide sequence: TGTGCCAGCAGTTACGGGGGGAGGGGGTACGAGCAGTACTTC.

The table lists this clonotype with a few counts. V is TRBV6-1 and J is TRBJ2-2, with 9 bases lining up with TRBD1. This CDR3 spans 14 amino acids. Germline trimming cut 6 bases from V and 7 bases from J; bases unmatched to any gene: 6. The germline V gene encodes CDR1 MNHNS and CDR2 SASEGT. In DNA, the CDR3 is TGTGCCAGCAGGATGACAGGGGGGGGCGGGGAGCTGTTTTTT. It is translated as CASRMTGGGGELFF.

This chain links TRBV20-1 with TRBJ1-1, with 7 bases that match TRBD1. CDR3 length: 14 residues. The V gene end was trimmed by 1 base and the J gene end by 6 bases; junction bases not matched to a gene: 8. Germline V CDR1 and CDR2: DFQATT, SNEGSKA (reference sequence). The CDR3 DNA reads TGCAGTGCTAGAGTTAAGGGGACAGCTTCTGAAGCTTTCTTT. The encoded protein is CSARVKGTASEAFF.

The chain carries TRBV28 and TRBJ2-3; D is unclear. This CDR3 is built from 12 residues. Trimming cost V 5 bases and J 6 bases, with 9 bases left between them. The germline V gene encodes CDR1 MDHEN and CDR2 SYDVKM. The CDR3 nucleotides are TGTGCCAGCAGTACAAACTTGGATACGCAGTATTTT. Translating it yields CASSTNLDTQYF.

The CDR3 region has the DNA TGTGCCAGCAGCCAACAGCATACGTTCGAGCAGTACTTC. This gives the protein CASSQQHTFEQYF. The chain joins TRBV3-1 to TRBJ2-7; D gene uncertain. CDR1 and CDR2 (germline): LGHDT, YNNKEL (reference sequence). The CDR3 loop spans 13 amino acids. V was trimmed by 2 bases and J by 6 bases, leaving 11 bases between them.

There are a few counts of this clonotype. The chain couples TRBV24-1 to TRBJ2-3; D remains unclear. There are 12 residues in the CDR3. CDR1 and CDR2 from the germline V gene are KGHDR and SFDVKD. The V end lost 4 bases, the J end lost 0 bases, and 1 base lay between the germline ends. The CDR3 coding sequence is TGTGCCACCAGTGAGAGCACAGATACGCAGTATTTT. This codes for CATSESTDTQYF.

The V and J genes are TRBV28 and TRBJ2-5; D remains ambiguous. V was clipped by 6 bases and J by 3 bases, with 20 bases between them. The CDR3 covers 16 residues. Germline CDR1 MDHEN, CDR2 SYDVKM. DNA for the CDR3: TGTGCCAGCAGACCCCTGAATTTGGGCCCCAAAGAGACCCAGTACTTC. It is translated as CASRPLNLGPKETQYF.

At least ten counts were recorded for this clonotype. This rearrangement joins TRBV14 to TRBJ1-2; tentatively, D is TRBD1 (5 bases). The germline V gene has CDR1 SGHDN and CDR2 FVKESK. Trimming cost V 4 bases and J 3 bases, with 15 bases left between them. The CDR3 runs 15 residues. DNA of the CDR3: TGTGCCAGCAGCCCCCTGGGAGGGGAGGACTATGGCTACACCTTC. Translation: CASSPLGGEDYGYTF. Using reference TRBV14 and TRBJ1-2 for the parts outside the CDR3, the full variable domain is EAGVTQFPSHSVIEKGQTVTLRCDPISGHDNLYWYRRVMGKEIKFLLHFVKESKQDESGMPNNRFLAERTGGTYSTLKVQPAELEDSGVYFCASSPLGGEDYGYTFGSGTRLTVV.

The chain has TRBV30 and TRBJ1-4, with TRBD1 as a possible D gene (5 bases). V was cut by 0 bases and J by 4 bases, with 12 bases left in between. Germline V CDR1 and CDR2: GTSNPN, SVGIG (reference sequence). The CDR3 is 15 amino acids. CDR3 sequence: CAWSVGTAFNEKLFF. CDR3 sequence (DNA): TGTGCCTGGAGTGTCGGGACCGCCTTTAATGAAAAACTGTTTTTT.

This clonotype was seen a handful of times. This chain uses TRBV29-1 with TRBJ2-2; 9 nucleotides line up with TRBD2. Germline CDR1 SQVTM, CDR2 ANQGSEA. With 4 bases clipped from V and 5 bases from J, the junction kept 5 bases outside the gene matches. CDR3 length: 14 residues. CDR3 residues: CSVGSSGRTGELFF. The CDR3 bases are TGCAGCGTTGGGTCCAGCGGGAGGACCGGGGAGCTGTTTTTT.

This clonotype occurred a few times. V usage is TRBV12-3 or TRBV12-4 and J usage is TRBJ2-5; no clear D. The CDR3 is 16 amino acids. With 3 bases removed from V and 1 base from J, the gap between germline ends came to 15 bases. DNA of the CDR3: TGTGCCAGCAGTTTGGCTGTTGGCACTATCCAAGAGACCCAGTACTTC. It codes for CASSLAVGTIQETQYF.

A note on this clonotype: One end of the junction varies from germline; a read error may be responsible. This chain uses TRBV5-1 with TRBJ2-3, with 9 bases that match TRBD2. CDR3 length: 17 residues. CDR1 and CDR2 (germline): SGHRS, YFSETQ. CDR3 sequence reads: CARSLAGAGGYTDTQYF. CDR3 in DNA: TGCGCCCGCAGCTTGGCCGGAGCGGGGGGCTACACAGATACGCAGTATTTT.

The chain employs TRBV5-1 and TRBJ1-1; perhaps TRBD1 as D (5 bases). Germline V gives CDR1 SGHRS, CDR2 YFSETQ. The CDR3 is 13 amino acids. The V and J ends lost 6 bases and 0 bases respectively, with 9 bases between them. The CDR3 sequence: CASKTEMNTEAFF. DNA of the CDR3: TGCGCCAGCAAGACAGAGATGAACACTGAAGCTTTCTTT.

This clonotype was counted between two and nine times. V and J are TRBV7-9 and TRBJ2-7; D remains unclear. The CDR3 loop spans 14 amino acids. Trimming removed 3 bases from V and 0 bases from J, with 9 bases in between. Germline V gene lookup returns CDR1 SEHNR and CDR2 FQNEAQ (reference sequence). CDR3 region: CASSFHQTSYEQYF. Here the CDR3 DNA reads TGTGCCAGCAGCTTCCACCAGACCTCCTACGAGCAGTACTTC.

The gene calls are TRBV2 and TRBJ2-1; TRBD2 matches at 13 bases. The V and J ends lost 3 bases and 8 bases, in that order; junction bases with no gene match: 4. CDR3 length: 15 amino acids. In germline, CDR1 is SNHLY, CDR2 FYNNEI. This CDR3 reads CASSEWTSGGDEQFF. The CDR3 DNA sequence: TGTGCCAGCAGTGAGTGGACTAGCGGGGGAGATGAGCAGTTCTTC.

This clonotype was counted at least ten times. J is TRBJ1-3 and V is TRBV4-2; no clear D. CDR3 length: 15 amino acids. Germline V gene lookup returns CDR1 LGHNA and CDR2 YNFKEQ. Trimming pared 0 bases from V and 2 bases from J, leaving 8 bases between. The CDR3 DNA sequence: TGTGCCAGCAGCCAAGACAGGAACCCTGGAAACACCATATATTTT. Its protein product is CASSQDRNPGNTIYF.